This T cell receptor (beta chain) appears in the sequencing data of a study of tumor-infiltrating lymphocytes in primary liver carcinoma. Study-level background: The study included patients who were men and women aged 30 to 69 years. Among the tumors, stages were T1-T3 N0M0 and sizes about 4 to 10 cm. Study results and caveats: Pairs of tumor regions overlapped more than tumor-adjacent and tumor-blood pairs did. Researchers report that only about 7-24% of top clones turned up in all five tumor regions.

Co-extraction yielded RNA and DNA from 20-30 mg of unsorted bulk tissue. Synthesis of TCR beta cDNA was carried out from 450 to 500 ng total RNA with a constant-region primer. Libraries of TCR beta came from three nested multiplex PCR rounds with slightly modified ARM-PCR. Primers for the first two PCR rounds were TRBV1-TRBV30 forward primers and a C-beta reverse primer (roughly 10 cycles per round). TCRdb fed the multiplex PCR reads into MiXCR, producing one record per CDR3 protein. The table has around 190,000 distinct CDR3 sequences, approximately 80% seen once. Note on this clonotype: Its antigen remains unidentified. The junction differs from germline at one of its ends, possibly a read error.

The length of the CDR3 is 13 residues. The V call is TRBV12-3 or TRBV12-4, the J call TRBJ1-5, with 7 bases identical to TRBD1. Material: tumor tissue from primary liver carcinoma. This clonotype originated in a man aged 40-49 years with primary liver carcinoma and hepatitis B virus infection. The CDR3 region is CASSVDGGQPQNF. CDR3 in DNA: TGTGCCAGTAGTGTGGACGGGGGACAGCCCCAGAATTTT.